This T cell receptor beta chain was recovered during a study of T cells expressing NK-cell markers. Study at large: Cells sorted as CD3+CD56+NKG2C+, CD3+CD56+NKG2C- and CD3+CD56-NKG2C+ T cells supplied the TCR beta repertoires. One of the eight sequenced donors was seronegative, whereas the other seven were HCMV-seropositive.

TCRdb reprocessed the 5' RACE reads and reports one entry per CDR3 protein, with no DNA. Recorded here are about 180,000 distinct CDR3 sequences; the top ten clones represent 18%. The CDR3 is 16 residues long. Germline V gene lookup returns CDR1 DFQATT and CDR2 SNEGSKA (reference sequence). Sample: blood T cells: a sorted CD56 or NKG2C T cell subset, CD4+ or CD8+ T cells, or bulk PBMC T cells (not recorded which). This sequence joins TRBV20-1 and TRBJ2-4; TCRdb calls TRBD2, which cannot be checked without DNA. The source is a woman aged 18 to 69 in good health. CDR3 amino acids: CSAPWGAGGAKNIQYF.